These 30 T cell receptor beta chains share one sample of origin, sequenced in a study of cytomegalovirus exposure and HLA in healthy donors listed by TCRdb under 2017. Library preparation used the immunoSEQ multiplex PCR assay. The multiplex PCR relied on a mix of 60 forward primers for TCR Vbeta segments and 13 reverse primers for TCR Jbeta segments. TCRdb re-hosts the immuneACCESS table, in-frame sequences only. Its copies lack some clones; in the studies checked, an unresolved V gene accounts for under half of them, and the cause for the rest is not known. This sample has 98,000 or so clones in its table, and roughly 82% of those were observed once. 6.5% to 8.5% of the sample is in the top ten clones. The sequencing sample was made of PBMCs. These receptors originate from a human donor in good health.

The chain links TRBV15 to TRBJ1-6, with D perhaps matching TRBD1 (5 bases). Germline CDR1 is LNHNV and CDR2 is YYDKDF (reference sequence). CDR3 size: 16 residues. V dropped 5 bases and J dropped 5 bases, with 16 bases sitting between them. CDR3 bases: TGTGCCACCAGCGGGGGGGGTCGGTTCCATAATTCACCCCTCCACTTT. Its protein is CATSGGGRFHNSPLHF.

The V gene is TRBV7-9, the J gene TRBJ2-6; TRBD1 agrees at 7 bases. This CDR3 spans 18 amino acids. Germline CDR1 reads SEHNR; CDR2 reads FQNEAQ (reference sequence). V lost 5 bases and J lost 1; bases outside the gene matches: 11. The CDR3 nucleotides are TGTGCCAGCAGCCAAGTGGGACAGAATCCTTCTGGGGCCAACGTCCTGACTTTC. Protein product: CASSQVGQNPSGANVLTF.

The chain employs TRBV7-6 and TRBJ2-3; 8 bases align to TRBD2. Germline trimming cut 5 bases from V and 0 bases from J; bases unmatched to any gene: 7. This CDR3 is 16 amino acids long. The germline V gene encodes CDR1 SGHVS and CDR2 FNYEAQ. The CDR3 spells CASSILADSSTDTQYF. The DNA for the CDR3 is TGTGCCAGCAGCATACTAGCGGACTCTAGCACAGATACGCAGTATTTT.

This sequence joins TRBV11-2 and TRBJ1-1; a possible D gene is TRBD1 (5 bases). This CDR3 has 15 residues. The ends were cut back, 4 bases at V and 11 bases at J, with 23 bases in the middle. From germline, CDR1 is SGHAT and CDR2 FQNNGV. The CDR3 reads CASSSRPPGGVMAFF. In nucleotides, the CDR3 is TGTGCCAGCAGCTCCCGCCCCCCGGGGGGAGTTATGGCTTTCTTT.

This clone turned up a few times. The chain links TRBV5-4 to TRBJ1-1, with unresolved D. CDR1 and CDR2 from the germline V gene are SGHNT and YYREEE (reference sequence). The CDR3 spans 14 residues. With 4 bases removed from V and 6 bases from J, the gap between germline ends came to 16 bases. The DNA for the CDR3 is TGTGCCAGCAGCGGGAGAGGTCAGTTTGCTGAAGCTTTCTTT. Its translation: CASSGRGQFAEAFF.

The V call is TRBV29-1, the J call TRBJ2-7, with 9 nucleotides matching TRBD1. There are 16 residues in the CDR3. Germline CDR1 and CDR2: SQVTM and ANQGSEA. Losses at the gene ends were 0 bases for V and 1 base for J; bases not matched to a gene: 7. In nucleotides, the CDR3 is TGCAGCGTTGAAGATAGAACGGACAGGGGATCCTACGAGCAGTACTTC. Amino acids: CSVEDRTDRGSYEQYF.

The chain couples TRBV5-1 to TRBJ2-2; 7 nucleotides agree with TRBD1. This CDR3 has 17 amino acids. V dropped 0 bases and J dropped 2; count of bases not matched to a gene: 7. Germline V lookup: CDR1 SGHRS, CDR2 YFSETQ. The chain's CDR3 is CASSLARQGINTGELFF. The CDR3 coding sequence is TGCGCCAGCAGCTTGGCCCGACAGGGTATCAACACCGGGGAGCTGTTTTTT. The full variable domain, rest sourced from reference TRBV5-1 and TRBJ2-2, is KAGVTQTPRYLIKTRGQQVTLSCSPISGHRSVSWYQQTPGQGLQFLFEYFSETQRNKGNFPGRFSGRQFSNSRSEMNVSTLELGDSALYLCASSLARQGINTGELFFGEGSRLTVL.

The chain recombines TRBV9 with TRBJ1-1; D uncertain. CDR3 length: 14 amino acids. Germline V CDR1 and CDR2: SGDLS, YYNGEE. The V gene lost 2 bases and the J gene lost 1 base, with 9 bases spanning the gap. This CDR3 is CASSVQITNTEAFF. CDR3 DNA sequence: TGTGCCAGCAGCGTTCAGATCACGAACACTGAAGCTTTCTTT.

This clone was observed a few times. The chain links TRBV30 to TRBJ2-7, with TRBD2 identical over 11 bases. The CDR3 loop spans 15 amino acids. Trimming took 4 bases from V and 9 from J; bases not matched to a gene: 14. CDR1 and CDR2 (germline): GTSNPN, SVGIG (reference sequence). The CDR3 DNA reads TGTGCCTGGAACCGTGGTCTAGCGGGGGGTTTGGTGCAGTACTTC. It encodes CAWNRGLAGGLVQYF.

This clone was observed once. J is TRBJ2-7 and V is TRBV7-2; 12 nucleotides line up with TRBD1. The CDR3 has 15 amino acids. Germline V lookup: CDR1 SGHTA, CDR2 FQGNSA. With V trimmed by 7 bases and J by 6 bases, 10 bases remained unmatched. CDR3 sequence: CASTDLGTGGTEQYF. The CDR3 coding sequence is TGTGCCAGCACCGACCTAGGGACAGGGGGCACCGAGCAGTACTTC.

The CDR3 DNA sequence: TGTGCCAGCAGTCGACACCCATACGAGCAGTACTTC. Protein: CASSRHPYEQYF. This chain uses TRBV2 with TRBJ2-7; D is unclear. V shed 5 bases and J shed 4 bases, with 9 bases lying between them. The CDR3 runs 12 residues. From germline, CDR1 is SNHLY and CDR2 FYNNEI. Full variable domain (outside the CDR3, taken from reference TRBV2 and TRBJ2-7): EPEVTQTPSHQVTQMGQEVILRCVPISNHLYFYWYRQILGQKVEFLVSFYNNEISEKSEIFDDQFSVERPDGSNFTLKIRSTKLEDSAMYFCASSRHPYEQYFGPGTRLTVT.

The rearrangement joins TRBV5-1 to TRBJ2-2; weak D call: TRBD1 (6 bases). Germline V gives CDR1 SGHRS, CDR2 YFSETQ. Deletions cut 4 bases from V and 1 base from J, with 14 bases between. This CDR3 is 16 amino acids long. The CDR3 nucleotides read TGCGCCAGCAGCCAGGACAGAGTTTTGAACACCGGGGAGCTGTTTTTT. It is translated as CASSQDRVLNTGELFF.

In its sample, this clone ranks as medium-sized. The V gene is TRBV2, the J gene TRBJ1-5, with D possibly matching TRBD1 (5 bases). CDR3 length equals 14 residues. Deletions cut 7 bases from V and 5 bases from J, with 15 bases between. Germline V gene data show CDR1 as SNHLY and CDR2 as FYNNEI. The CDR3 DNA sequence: TGTGCCAGCAAACAGGAGGGTTTCGATCAGCCCCAGCATTTT. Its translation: CASKQEGFDQPQHF.

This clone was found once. In DNA, the CDR3 is TGCGCCAGCAGCTTGGGACTACAGGGAAGCGAGCAGTACTTC. Amino acid sequence: CASSLGLQGSEQYF. The chain couples TRBV5-1 to TRBJ2-7; D perhaps matches TRBD1 (6 bases). The CDR3 is made up of 14 amino acids. The V end lost 0 bases, the J end lost 6 bases, and 13 bases lay between the germline ends. Germline CDR1 reads SGHRS; CDR2 reads YFSETQ.

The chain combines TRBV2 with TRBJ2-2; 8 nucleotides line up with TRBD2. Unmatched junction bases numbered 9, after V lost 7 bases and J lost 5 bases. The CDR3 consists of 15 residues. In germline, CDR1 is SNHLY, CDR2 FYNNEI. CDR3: CASNQAGATTGELFF. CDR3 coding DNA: TGTGCCAGCAACCAAGCGGGGGCAACAACCGGGGAGCTGTTTTTT.

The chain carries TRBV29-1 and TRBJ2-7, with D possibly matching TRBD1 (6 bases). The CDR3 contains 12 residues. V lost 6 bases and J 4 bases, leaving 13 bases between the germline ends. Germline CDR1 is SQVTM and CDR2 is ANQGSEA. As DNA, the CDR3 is TGCAGCGTCGACTCTACAGGGTACGAGCAGTACTTC. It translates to CSVDSTGYEQYF.

The CDR3 loop is CSAAGSAGGNTEAFF. The CDR3 DNA reads as TGCAGCGCCGCCGGCTCCGCAGGAGGAAACACTGAAGCTTTCTTT. The chain uses TRBV29-1 and TRBJ1-1, with D hard to call. Trimming shortened V by 7 bases and J by 2 bases, and 20 bases separated the two germline ends. This CDR3 contains 15 residues. CDR1 SQVTM and CDR2 ANQGSEA come from the germline V gene.

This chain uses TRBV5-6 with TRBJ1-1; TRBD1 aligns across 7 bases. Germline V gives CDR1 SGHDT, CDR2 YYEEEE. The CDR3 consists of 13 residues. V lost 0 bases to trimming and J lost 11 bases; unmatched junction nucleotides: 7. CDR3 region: CASSLATGAAAFF. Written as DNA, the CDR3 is TGTGCCAGCAGCTTGGCCACAGGGGCGGCGGCTTTCTTT.

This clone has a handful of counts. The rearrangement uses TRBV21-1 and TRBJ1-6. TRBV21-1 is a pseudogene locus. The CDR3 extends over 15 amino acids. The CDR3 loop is CAKSGGGSYNSPLHF. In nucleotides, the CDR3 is TGTGCCAAATCTGGAGGAGGGTCCTATAATTCACCCCTCCACTTT.

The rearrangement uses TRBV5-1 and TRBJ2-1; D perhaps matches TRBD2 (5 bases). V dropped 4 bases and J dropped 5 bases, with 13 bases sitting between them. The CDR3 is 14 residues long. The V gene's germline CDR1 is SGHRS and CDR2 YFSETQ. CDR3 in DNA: TGCGCCAGCAGCCCCTCTACCGGGGACAATGAGCAGTTCTTC. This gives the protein CASSPSTGDNEQFF.

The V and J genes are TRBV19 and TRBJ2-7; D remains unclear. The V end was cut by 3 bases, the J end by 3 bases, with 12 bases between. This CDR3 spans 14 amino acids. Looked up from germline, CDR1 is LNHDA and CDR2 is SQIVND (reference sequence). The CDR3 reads CASSIVAGGYEQYF. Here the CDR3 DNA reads TGTGCCAGTAGTATTGTCGCCGGTGGCTACGAGCAGTACTTC.

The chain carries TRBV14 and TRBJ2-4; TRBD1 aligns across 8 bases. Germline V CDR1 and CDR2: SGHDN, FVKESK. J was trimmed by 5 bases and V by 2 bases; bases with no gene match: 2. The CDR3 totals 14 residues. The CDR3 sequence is CASSQLDRENIQYF. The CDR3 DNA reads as TGTGCCAGCAGCCAACTGGACAGGGAAAACATTCAGTACTTC.

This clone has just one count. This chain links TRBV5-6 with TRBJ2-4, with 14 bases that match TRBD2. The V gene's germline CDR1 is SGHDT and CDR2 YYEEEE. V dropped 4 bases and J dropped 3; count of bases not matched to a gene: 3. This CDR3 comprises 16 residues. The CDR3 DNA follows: TGTGCCAGCAGCGCGGGACTAGCGGGGGTCAAAAACATTCAGTACTTC. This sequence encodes CASSAGLAGVKNIQYF.

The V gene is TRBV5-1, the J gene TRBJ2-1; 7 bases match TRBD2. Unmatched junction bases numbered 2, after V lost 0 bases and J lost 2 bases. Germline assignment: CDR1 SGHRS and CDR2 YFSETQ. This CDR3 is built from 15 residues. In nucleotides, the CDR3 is TGCGCCAGCAGCTTGGGGCTAGCGGCCTACAATGAGCAGTTCTTC. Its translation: CASSLGLAAYNEQFF.

The CDR3 bases are TGTGCCAGCAGTCTTGACCCTTTGGGGCACGCTAACTATGGCTACACCTTC. It encodes CASSLDPLGHANYGYTF. The J gene is TRBJ1-2, the V gene TRBV27; maybe TRBD1 (5 bases). CDR1 MNHEY and CDR2 SMNVEV come from the germline V gene (reference sequence). Trimming pared 5 bases from V and 0 bases from J, leaving 19 bases between. The CDR3 is made up of 17 amino acids.

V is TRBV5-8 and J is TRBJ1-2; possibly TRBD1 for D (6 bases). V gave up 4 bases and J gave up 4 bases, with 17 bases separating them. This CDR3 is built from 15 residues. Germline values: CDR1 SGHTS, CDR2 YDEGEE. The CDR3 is CASSLTGGAFYGYTF. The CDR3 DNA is TGTGCCAGCAGCCTCACGGGGGGCGCTTTCTATGGCTACACCTTC.

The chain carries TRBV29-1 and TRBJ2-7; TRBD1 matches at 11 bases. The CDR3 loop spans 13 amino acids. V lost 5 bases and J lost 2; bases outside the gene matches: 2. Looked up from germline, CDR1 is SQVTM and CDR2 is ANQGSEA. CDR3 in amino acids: CSVRTGGPYEQYF. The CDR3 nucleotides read TGCAGCGTTAGGACAGGGGGCCCCTACGAGCAGTACTTC.

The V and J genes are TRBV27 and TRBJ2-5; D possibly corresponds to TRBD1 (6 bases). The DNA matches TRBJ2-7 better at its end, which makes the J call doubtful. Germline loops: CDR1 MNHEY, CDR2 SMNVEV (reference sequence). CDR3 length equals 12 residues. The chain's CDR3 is CASKNRADEQYF. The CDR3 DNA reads TGTGCCAGCAAAAACAGGGCCGACGAGCAGTACTTC.

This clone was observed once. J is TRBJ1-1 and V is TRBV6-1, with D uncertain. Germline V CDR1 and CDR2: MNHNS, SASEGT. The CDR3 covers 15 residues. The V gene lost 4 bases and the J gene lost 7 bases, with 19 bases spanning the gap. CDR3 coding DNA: TGTGCCAGCAGTGCTAGTATGGCTGGGTTTAATGAAGCTTTCTTT. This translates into CASSASMAGFNEAFF.

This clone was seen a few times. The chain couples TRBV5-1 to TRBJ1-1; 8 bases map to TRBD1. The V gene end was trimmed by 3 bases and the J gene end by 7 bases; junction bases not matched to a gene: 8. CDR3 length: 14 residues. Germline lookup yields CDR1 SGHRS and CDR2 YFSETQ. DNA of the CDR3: TGCGCCAGCAGCTCCGGGACAGGAGGGGTTGAAGCTTTCTTT. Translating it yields CASSSGTGGVEAFF.